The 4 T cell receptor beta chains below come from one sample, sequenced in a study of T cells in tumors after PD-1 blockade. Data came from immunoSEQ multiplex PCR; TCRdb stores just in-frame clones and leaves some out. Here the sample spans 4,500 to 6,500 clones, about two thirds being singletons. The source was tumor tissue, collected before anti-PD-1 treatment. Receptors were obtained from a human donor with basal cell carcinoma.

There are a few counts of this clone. The CDR3 nucleotides read TGTGCCAGCAGCTTGGGGGCCGGAAGAGGGGAGTACTTC. This gives the protein CASSLGAGRGEYF. V gene TRBV5-5 combines with J gene TRBJ2-7; perhaps D is TRBD1 or TRBD2 (5 bases each). V lost 0 bases to trimming and J lost 11 bases, with 15 bases between them. The CDR3 has 13 amino acids. Germline V gene lookup returns CDR1 SGHKS and CDR2 YYEKEE (reference sequence).

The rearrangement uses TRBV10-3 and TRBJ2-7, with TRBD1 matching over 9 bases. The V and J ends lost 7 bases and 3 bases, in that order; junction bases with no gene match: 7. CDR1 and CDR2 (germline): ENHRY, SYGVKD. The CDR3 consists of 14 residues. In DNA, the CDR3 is TGTGCCATCAAAGCCGGGACAGGGATCTACGAGCAGTACTTC. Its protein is CAIKAGTGIYEQYF.

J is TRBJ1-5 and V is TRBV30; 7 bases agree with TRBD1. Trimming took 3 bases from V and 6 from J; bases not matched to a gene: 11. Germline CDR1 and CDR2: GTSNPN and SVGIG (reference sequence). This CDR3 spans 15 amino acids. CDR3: CAWRVPGGIGQPQHF. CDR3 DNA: TGTGCCTGGAGGGTCCCAGGGGGGATTGGTCAGCCCCAGCATTTT.

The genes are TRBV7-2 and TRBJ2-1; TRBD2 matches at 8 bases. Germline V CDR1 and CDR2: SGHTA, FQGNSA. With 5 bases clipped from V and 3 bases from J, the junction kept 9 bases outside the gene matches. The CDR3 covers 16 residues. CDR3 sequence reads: CASSRIAGRNYNEQFF. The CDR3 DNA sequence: TGTGCCAGCAGCAGAATAGCGGGGAGAAACTACAATGAGCAGTTCTTC.